A selection of T cell receptor beta chains follows, all from one sample in a study of blood T cell repertoires in COVID-19. Assay used: immunoSEQ multiplex PCR; TCRdb lists only in-frame clones, some missing. The repertoire consists of roughly 100,000 clones, with more than 75% occurring once and the leading ten covering roughly 14%. Sequenced input: peripheral blood. These receptors were collected from a man aged 50-59 years with acute or convalescent COVID-19. Both conserved end residues are part of each CDR3. A D gene is named only where the DNA matches it firmly. A row's size may be missing; if present it is once, few, many or a size class.

v_call	d_call	j_call	clone_size	cdr3_aa	cdr3_nt
TRBV10-3	TRBD1	TRBJ2-7	.	CAISEWDRGDEQYF	TGTGCCATCAGTGAGTGGGACAGGGGGGACGAGCAGTACTTC
TRBV6-1	.	TRBJ1-1	.	CASSENLKSRAFF	TGTGCCAGCAGTGAGAATTTAAAAAGTAGAGCTTTCTTT
TRBV5-6	TRBD1	TRBJ1-4	.	CASSYGQVNEKLFF	TGTGCCAGCAGCTACGGACAGGTTAATGAAAAACTGTTTTTT
TRBV28	.	TRBJ1-4	.	CASRTGLLGEKLFF	TGTGCCAGCAGGACGGGACTTTTGGGTGAAAAACTGTTTTTT
TRBV7-2	.	TRBJ2-3	.	CASSLLGPDTQYF	TGTGCCAGCAGCTTATTGGGGCCAGATACGCAGTATTTT
TRBV29-1	TRBD1	TRBJ2-3	.	CSVEGGTGATDTQYF	TGCAGCGTTGAAGGGGGGACAGGGGCGACAGATACGCAGTATTTT
TRBV30	.	TRBJ2-7	.	CAWRPAGRYEQYF	TGTGCCTGGAGACCGGCGGGCCGTTACGAGCAGTACTTC
TRBV19	.	TRBJ1-3	.	CASSTLRGVAGNTIYF	TGTGCCAGTAGTACGCTAAGGGGTGTTGCTGGAAACACCATATATTTT
TRBV11-3	TRBD2	TRBJ2-1	few	CASSFAGTSGRRHEQFF	TGTGCCAGCAGCTTCGCCGGGACTAGCGGGAGACGGCATGAGCAGTTCTTC
TRBV14	TRBD2	TRBJ2-3	.	CASSPPGLAGADTQYF	TGTGCCAGCAGCCCACCGGGACTAGCGGGAGCAGATACGCAGTATTTT
TRBV6-1	.	TRBJ2-2	.	CASSEASGNTGELFF	TGTGCCAGCAGTGAAGCTAGCGGGAACACCGGGGAGCTGTTTTTT
TRBV11-2	.	TRBJ2-1	.	CASSLGGPGFGEQFF	TGTGCCAGCAGCTTAGGAGGGCCTGGATTTGGTGAGCAGTTCTTC
TRBV19	.	TRBJ1-1	once	CASSIEARQGHLAFF	TGTGCCAGTAGTATAGAGGCGCGTCAGGGGCACCTGGCTTTCTTT
TRBV28	TRBD1	TRBJ1-5	.	CASSMQGGQPQHF	TGTGCCAGCAGCATGCAGGGGGGACAGCCCCAGCATTTT